This T cell receptor (beta chain) derives from a study of CD8+ T cells in alopecia areata. Study-level results: Whereas mice showed it more clearly, TCR sharing across patients was murkier, possibly because of HLA. Lesional tissue from the scalp (especially in alopecia totalis/universalis) showed higher clonality than normal scalp.

Notes on this clone: As yet, its antigen is unknown.

Following RNA extraction, reverse transcription yielded cDNA that acted as the sequencing template. Libraries were prepared by immunoSEQ multiplex PCR; TCRdb keeps only in-frame clonotypes and omits some of them. The table records 65,000 to 90,000 clones, just over 50% of them present only once. After removal of 3 bases from V and 8 bases from J, the junction contained 9 bases not matched to a gene. CDR1 and CDR2 (germline): SGHRS, YFSETQ. CDR3 length: 15 amino acids. Researchers gathered lesional scalp punch biopsies and peripheral blood from patients with alopecia areata. Investigators sorted PBMCs to obtain both CD4+ and CD8+ T cells.

The receptor comes from a human donor with alopecia areata. The rearrangement uses TRBV5-1 and TRBJ2-1; 9 nucleotides agree with TRBD1. Sequenced sample: NKG2D-high CD8+ T cells sorted from blood. The chain's CDR3 is CASSSPGQGLYEQFF. The CDR3 nucleotides are TGCGCCAGCAGCTCCCCGGGACAGGGTCTCTATGAGCAGTTCTTC.